A selection of T cell receptor beta chains follows, all from one sample in a study of PD-L1 blockade in urothelial cancer. Assay: immunoSEQ multiplex PCR; the TCRdb copy retains only in-frame clones and omits some. The data contain about 110,000 clones, 75% to 95% of them singletons. Sequences were derived from PBMCs, sampled around atezolizumab (anti-PD-L1) treatment. Receptors were obtained from a man aged 55 to 70 with urothelial cancer. CDR3s include the opening cysteine and the closing phenylalanine or tryptophan. The order of the fields is J gene, V gene, D gene, clone size, CDR3 DNA, CDR3 protein. A D gene is named only where the DNA matches it firmly. Clone size is shown for a subset of rows, as once, few, many or a class of expanded clone.

TRBJ1-1 TRBV6-5 NA NA TGTGCCAGCAGTTACTATATATCAGAGGGTCGGTCTGAAGCTTTCTTT CASSYYISEGRSEAFF
TRBJ2-3 TRBV7-8 TRBD2 NA TGTGCCAGCAGCTTTTCTAGCGGAGACACAGATACGCAGTATTTT CASSFSSGDTDTQYF
TRBJ2-1 TRBV28 TRBD1 NA TGTGCCAGCAGTAACGCAGGGGGCTCCCACAATGAGCAGTTCTTC CASSNAGGSHNEQFF
TRBJ2-7 TRBV19 TRBD1 few TGTGCCAGTAGTATAGGGACAGGGGAAACCTACGAGCAGTACTTC CASSIGTGETYEQYF
TRBJ2-2 TRBV2 TRBD2 NA TGTGCCAGCAGTGGGGGTAGCGGGGGGTCGGCCGGGGAGCTGTTTTTT CASSGGSGGSAGELFF
TRBJ2-5 TRBV4-2 TRBD2 NA TGTGCCAGCAGCCAAGAAACTCCTAGCGGGGGGGCGGAGACCCAGTACTTC CASSQETPSGGAETQYF
TRBJ2-3 TRBV15 NA NA TGTGCCACCAGCAGAGTCGGACAGATTCCTAGCACAGATACGCAGTATTTT CATSRVGQIPSTDTQYF
TRBJ2-5 TRBV4-3 TRBD2 NA TGCGCCAGCAGCCAAGTAAGGCTCAGCGGGGGGACCCAAGAGACCCAGTACTTC CASSQVRLSGGTQETQYF
TRBJ2-5 TRBV5-1 TRBD1 NA TGCGCCAGCAGCTCGACAGGGGAAGAGACCCAGTACTTC CASSSTGEETQYF
TRBJ2-5 TRBV7-3 NA NA TGTGCCAGCAGCTTAAACAGCCAAGAGACCCAGTACTTC CASSLNSQETQYF
TRBJ2-4 TRBV6-1 TRBD1 NA TGTGCCAGCAGTACACGACAGGGGTCCAAAAACATTCAGTACTTC CASSTRQGSKNIQYF
TRBJ1-4 TRBV5-8 NA NA TGTGCCAGCAGCTTGGGACAGCCCGAGAGTTATGAAAAACTGTTTTTT CASSLGQPESYEKLFF
TRBJ1-2 TRBV14 NA NA TGTGCCAGCAGCCAATTTGGCGGGGCAGATGGCTACACCTTC CASSQFGGADGYTF
TRBJ2-5 TRBV28 NA NA TGTGCCAGCAATAGCGGACAAGAGACCCAGTACTTC CASNSGQETQYF
TRBJ1-4 TRBV7-2 NA NA TGTGCCAGCAGCTTAGTGGGTGGGGGGGAAAAACTGTTTTTT CASSLVGGGEKLFF
TRBJ2-7 TRBV29-1 NA NA TGCAGCGTTGATATGGGCGGCCCAGGGCTAGTCGTGCAGTACTTC CSVDMGGPGLVVQYF